What follows describes a single TCR beta chain. As yet, its antigen is unknown. This record comes from a study of molecular identifiers for immune sequencing clone quantification. Broader study findings: Spiked Jurkat TCR RNA equivalent to one cell reportedly surfaced among approximately 990,000 naive cells. Beyond 20 RNA copies, clones held over 98% of effector molecules, compared with under 1% in naive cells.

A single record per CDR3 protein comes from TCRdb applying MiXCR to the PCR reads. The sample has just under 20,000 distinct CDR3 sequences; 20% to 25% are singletons. Losses at the gene ends were 5 bases for V and 5 bases for J; bases not matched to a gene: 5. Germline V lookup: CDR1 KGHSH, CDR2 LQKENI. This CDR3 is 15 amino acids long. This clonotype was sampled from a human donor in good health. Some libraries in this study had Jurkat cell RNA spiked in. V gene TRBV18 combines with J gene TRBJ2-1; 11 nucleotides align to TRBD2. Material: naive CD8+ T cells from blood, with Jurkat cell RNA spiked in. Indicated subset: FACS-sorted CD8+CD4-CCR7+CD45RA+ naive T cells. DNA of the CDR3: TGTGCCAGCTCATTACCGGGACTAGCGGACAATGAGCAGTTCTTC. Translated, it gives CASSLPGLADNEQFF.